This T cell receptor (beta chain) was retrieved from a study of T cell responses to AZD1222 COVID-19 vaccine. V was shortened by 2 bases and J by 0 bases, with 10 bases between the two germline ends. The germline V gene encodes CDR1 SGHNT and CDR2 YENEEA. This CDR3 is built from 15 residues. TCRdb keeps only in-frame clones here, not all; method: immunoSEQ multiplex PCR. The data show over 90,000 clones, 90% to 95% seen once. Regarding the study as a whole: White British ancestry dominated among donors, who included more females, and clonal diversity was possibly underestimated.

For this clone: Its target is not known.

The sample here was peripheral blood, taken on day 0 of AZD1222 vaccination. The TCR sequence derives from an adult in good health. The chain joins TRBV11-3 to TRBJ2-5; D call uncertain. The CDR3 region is CASSLLGPNQETQYF. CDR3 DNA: TGTGCCAGCAGCTTATTAGGACCAAACCAAGAGACCCAGTACTTC.